The next 32 T cell receptor beta chains were all read from a single sample in a study of cytomegalovirus exposure and HLA in healthy donors. With 60 Vbeta and 13 Jbeta primers, the PCR was carried out. The data were produced by immunoSEQ multiplex PCR, yet TCRdb's version contains in-frame clones alone and is incomplete. The table shows some 200,000 clones, with approximately 82% occurring only once. Sequencing was performed on PBMCs. The source is a woman aged 40 to 49 in good health and CMV-seronegative.

This clone appeared once. The rearrangement joins TRBV27 to TRBJ2-3; D is perhaps TRBD2 (5 bases). The V gene's germline CDR1 is MNHEY and CDR2 SMNVEV (reference sequence). CDR3 size: 12 residues. Trimming cost V 6 bases and J 6 bases, with 10 bases left between them. The CDR3 region is CASSAPGDTQYF. The CDR3 DNA follows: TGTGCCAGCAGCGCCCCGGGGGATACGCAGTATTTT.

This clone was seen only once. J is TRBJ2-5 and V is TRBV5-1; 8 bases line up with TRBD2. CDR3 length: 16 amino acids. With 0 bases clipped from V and 5 bases from J, the junction kept 9 bases outside the gene matches. Germline values: CDR1 SGHRS, CDR2 YFSETQ. CDR3 sequence: CASSLVAGGIGETQYF. CDR3 coding DNA: TGCGCCAGCAGCTTGGTTGCGGGGGGCATAGGGGAGACCCAGTACTTC.

This chain uses TRBV7-2 with TRBJ2-5; D call uncertain. The V gene lost 3 bases and the J gene lost 1 base, with 15 bases spanning the gap. The CDR3 is made up of 16 amino acids. Germline assignment: CDR1 SGHTA and CDR2 FQGNSA. CDR3 bases: TGTGCCAGCAGCTTGCGGTCGAGTAGAATCCAAGAGACCCAGTACTTC. It encodes CASSLRSSRIQETQYF.

The J gene is TRBJ1-1, the V gene TRBV30; D uncertain. Trimming left V 5 bases short and J 0 bases short, with 19 bases between. The CDR3 consists of 16 residues. CDR1 is GTSNPN and CDR2 is SVGIG in the germline V gene (reference sequence). The CDR3 loop reads CAWGELTGSMNTEAFF. The CDR3 DNA sequence: TGTGCCTGGGGAGAACTAACGGGGTCCATGAACACTGAAGCTTTCTTT.

This rearrangement joins TRBV18 to TRBJ2-5; a weak D match, TRBD2 (6 bases). Germline V gene data show CDR1 as KGHSH and CDR2 as LQKENI. The CDR3 is made up of 16 amino acids. Trimming took off 3 bases at V and 3 bases at J, with 17 bases between the two ends. This chain's CDR3 is CASSPTSGTHKETQYF. The CDR3 DNA is TGTGCCAGCTCACCCACATCCGGGACTCACAAAGAGACCCAGTACTTC. Based on the CDR3 plus reference TRBV18 and TRBJ2-5, the full variable domain is NAGVMQNPRHLVRRRGQEARLRCSPMKGHSHVYWYRQLPEEGLKFMVYLQKENIIDESGMPKERFSAEFPKEGPSILRIQQVVRGDSAAYFCASSPTSGTHKETQYFGPGTRLLVL.

This chain uses TRBV5-1 with TRBJ1-6; 7 nucleotides line up with TRBD1. From germline, CDR1 is SGHRS and CDR2 YFSETQ. The trim removed 2 bases at V and 9 bases at J, leaving 11 bases unmatched. CDR3 size: 16 residues. The CDR3 is CASSFQNPQGGSPLHF. The CDR3 coding sequence is TGCGCCAGCAGCTTTCAAAACCCTCAGGGGGGTTCACCCCTCCACTTT.

A few counts support this clone. The V call is TRBV7-9, the J call TRBJ2-7; D perhaps matches TRBD2 (5 bases). The germline V gene encodes CDR1 SEHNR and CDR2 FQNEAQ (reference sequence). Trimming removed 9 bases from V and 0 bases from J, with 12 bases in between. The CDR3 covers 13 residues. The CDR3 region has the DNA TGTGCCAGTACCCTTGCGGGCTCCTACGAGCAGTACTTC. Protein product: CASTLAGSYEQYF.

V is TRBV7-8 and J is TRBJ1-2; D unresolved. The CDR3 is 14 residues long. The germline V gene encodes CDR1 SGHVS and CDR2 FQNEAQ. V was cut by 3 bases and J by 2 bases, with 10 bases left in between. The CDR3 nucleotides are TGTGCCAGCAGCTTTGGGCACAGCAACTATGGCTACACCTTC. Translation: CASSFGHSNYGYTF.

The rearrangement joins TRBV7-2 to TRBJ1-2; TRBD1 matches 7 bases. The J segment lost 7 bases and the V segment lost 5 bases, leaving 7 bases of the junction unmatched. The germline CDR1 and CDR2 sequences are SGHTA and FQGNSA. The CDR3 covers 13 residues. This CDR3 reads CASSVQGVSGYTF. As DNA, the CDR3 is TGTGCCAGCAGCGTCCAGGGGGTATCTGGCTACACCTTC. Variable domain in full (rest from reference TRBV7-2 and TRBJ1-2): GAGVSQSPSNKVTEKGKDVELRCDPISGHTALYWYRQSLGQGLEFLIYFQGNSAPDKSGLPSDRFSAERTGGSVSTLTIQRTQQEDSAVYLCASSVQGVSGYTFGSGTRLTVV.

Written as DNA, the CDR3 is TGTGCCAGCAGCGTGGGACAGAACAATGAGCAGTTCTTC. Residues: CASSVGQNNEQFF. The chain joins TRBV9 to TRBJ2-1; TRBD1 aligns across 7 bases. The CDR3 sequence is 13 residues long. Germline-derived CDR1 and CDR2 are SGDLS and YYNGEE. J lost 5 bases, V lost 2 bases, and 1 base had no gene match.

The rearrangement uses TRBV7-2 and TRBJ1-2; the D is unclear. The CDR3 is 13 residues long. Between the trimmed V and J ends, which lost 2 bases and 8 bases, there was a span of 12 bases. Germline lookup yields CDR1 SGHTA and CDR2 FQGNSA. Here the CDR3 reads CASSLWKDWGYTF. The CDR3 DNA sequence: TGTGCCAGCAGCTTATGGAAGGACTGGGGCTACACCTTC.

The CDR3 region is CASTGNRNEQFF. CDR3 in DNA: TGTGCCAGCACCGGGAATAGAAATGAGCAGTTCTTC. The rearrangement uses TRBV2 and TRBJ2-1, with D maybe TRBD2 (5 bases). Trimming cost V 7 bases and J 7 bases, with 11 bases left between them. CDR1 SNHLY and CDR2 FYNNEI come from the germline V gene. The CDR3 is 12 amino acids.

This chain connects TRBV5-1 to TRBJ2-5; D call uncertain. This CDR3 region has 11 residues. Germline V gene sequence: CDR1 SGHRS, CDR2 YFSETQ. V was shortened by 4 bases and J by 3 bases, with 4 bases between the two germline ends. In DNA, the CDR3 is TGCGCCAGCAGCACTGAAGAGACCCAGTACTTC. Its translation is CASSTEETQYF.

The genes are TRBV20-1 and TRBJ2-3; D gene ambiguous. In germline, CDR1 is DFQATT, CDR2 SNEGSKA (reference sequence). The CDR3 runs 10 residues. V lost 6 bases, J lost 2 bases, and 3 bases lay in between. The chain's CDR3 is CSASTDTQYF. Here the CDR3 DNA reads TGCAGTGCCTCCACAGATACGCAGTATTTT.

This clone came up once. J is TRBJ2-7 and V is TRBV2; D not resolved. V was cut by 6 bases and J by 6 bases, with 12 bases left in between. Germline V CDR1 and CDR2: SNHLY, FYNNEI. This CDR3 comprises 12 residues. CDR3 nucleotides: TGTGCCAGCAGACTGGGCCACCTCGAGCAGTACTTC. Its protein is CASRLGHLEQYF.

CDR3 residues: CASTGVRAGASTDTQYF. CDR3 bases: TGTGCCAGCACCGGCGTTCGAGCGGGGGCTAGCACAGATACGCAGTATTTT. J is TRBJ2-3 and V is TRBV13, with 8 nucleotides matching TRBD2. This CDR3 comprises 17 residues. Trimming removed 7 bases from V and 0 bases from J; junction bases left unmatched: 12. The V gene's germline CDR1 is PRHDT and CDR2 FYEKMQ (reference sequence).

The chain carries TRBV18 and TRBJ1-3, with D tentatively TRBD1 (5 bases). This CDR3 spans 15 amino acids. Per the germline V gene, CDR1 is KGHSH and CDR2 is LQKENI. Trimming removed 1 base at V and 4 bases at J, with 11 bases between. CDR3 sequence reads: CASSPQATDGNTIYF. CDR3 nucleotide sequence: TGTGCCAGCTCACCACAGGCGACAGACGGAAACACCATATATTTT.

This clone has a handful of counts. The chain uses TRBV6-5 and TRBJ1-6, with D possibly matching TRBD1 (5 bases). V gave up 0 bases and J gave up 14 bases, with 11 bases separating them. The CDR3 spans 13 residues. In germline, CDR1 is MNHEY, CDR2 SVGAGI. In DNA form, the CDR3 reads TGTGCCAGCAGTTACTCGACGGGGGGGGCCCTCCACTTT. This encodes CASSYSTGGALHF.

This clone turned up a few times. The CDR3 spells CASSYRGTTEAFF. DNA for the CDR3: TGTGCCAGCAGTTACAGGGGTACGACTGAAGCTTTCTTT. V usage is TRBV27 and J usage is TRBJ1-1, with TRBD1 identical over 7 bases. V trimming: 4 bases; J trimming: 5 bases; junction bases outside the gene matches: 4. The length of the CDR3 is 13 residues. Germline V lookup: CDR1 MNHEY, CDR2 SMNVEV (reference sequence).

This chain uses TRBV15 with TRBJ1-4; 8 bases are a match to TRBD1. V lost 7 bases, J lost 5 bases, and 6 bases stayed unmatched. The CDR3 contains 14 residues. Germline CDR1 is LNHNV and CDR2 is YYDKDF (reference sequence). CDR3 in amino acids: CATTPTGENEKLFF. DNA for the CDR3: TGTGCCACCACTCCGACAGGGGAGAATGAAAAACTGTTTTTT.

The chain is built from TRBV30 and TRBJ1-5; no reliable D call. The CDR3 is 13 residues long. V lost 1 base and J 5 bases, leaving 9 bases between the germline ends. CDR1 is GTSNPN and CDR2 is SVGIG in the germline V gene (reference sequence). CDR3 bases: TGTGCCTGGAGTGACGGGGTGGATCAGCCCCAGCATTTT. Translating gives CAWSDGVDQPQHF.

The CDR3 nucleotides are TGCAGCGTTGTGACAGGGAATCGTGGCTACACCTTC. Protein product: CSVVTGNRGYTF. The genes are TRBV29-1 and TRBJ1-2; 7 bases match TRBD1. Germline V gene sequence: CDR1 SQVTM, CDR2 ANQGSEA. The CDR3 totals 12 residues. V dropped 4 bases and J dropped 7; count of bases not matched to a gene: 6.

The chain has TRBV28 and TRBJ1-2, with TRBD1 matching over 8 bases. Per the germline V gene, CDR1 is MDHEN and CDR2 is SYDVKM. The CDR3 covers 15 residues. V was pared by 9 bases and J by 5 bases, with 14 bases of the junction left unmatched. The CDR3 bases are TGTGCCAGTACAGTAGGGACAGGTGTAATTTATGGCTACACCTTC. Protein sequence: CASTVGTGVIYGYTF.

The chain carries TRBV30 and TRBJ1-1; D remains unclear. Germline CDR1 reads GTSNPN; CDR2 reads SVGIG (reference sequence). Trimming stripped 2 bases from V and 7 bases from J, with 17 bases between. The CDR3 spans 14 residues. The CDR3 sequence: CAWSLLGRAGEAFF. DNA for the CDR3: TGTGCCTGGAGTCTCCTTGGGAGGGCGGGTGAAGCTTTCTTT.

The count of this clone is one. The rearrangement links TRBV28 to TRBJ2-1; 13 bases are a match to TRBD2. There are 15 residues in the CDR3. J was trimmed by 5 bases and V by 3 bases; bases with no gene match: 1. Germline V lookup: CDR1 MDHEN, CDR2 SYDVKM. The CDR3 spells CASSFTSGGDNEQFF. In DNA, the CDR3 is TGTGCCAGCAGTTTTACTAGCGGGGGGGACAATGAGCAGTTCTTC.

This chain uses TRBV5-1 with TRBJ1-1, with unresolved D. Trimming took off 2 bases at V and 0 bases at J, with 8 bases between the two ends. Germline lookup yields CDR1 SGHRS and CDR2 YFSETQ. This CDR3 has 14 residues. The CDR3 DNA is TGCGCCAGCAGCTTTGGGAGGGTGAACACTGAAGCTTTCTTT. Its translation is CASSFGRVNTEAFF.

The CDR3 nucleotides read TGTGCCAGCAGCTTGAGTCAGGGGGCTAACTATGGCTACACCTTC. Amino acid sequence: CASSLSQGANYGYTF. The genes are TRBV5-6 and TRBJ1-2; 7 nucleotides match TRBD1. Germline CDR1 is SGHDT and CDR2 is YYEEEE. V trimming: 1 base; J trimming: 0 bases; junction bases outside the gene matches: 3. The CDR3 sequence is 15 residues long.

The chain employs TRBV6-6 and TRBJ1-1, with D maybe TRBD1 (5 bases). V was pared by 0 bases and J by 1 base, with 12 bases between. CDR1 and CDR2 from the germline V gene are MNHNY and SVGAGI (reference sequence). The CDR3 loop spans 16 amino acids. The CDR3 DNA reads as TGTGCCAGCAGTTACTCGAACGCCGGGGGGAACACTGAAGCTTTCTTT. Translating it yields CASSYSNAGGNTEAFF.

The V call is TRBV5-1, the J call TRBJ2-1; 10 bases align to TRBD2. V trimming: 5 bases; J trimming: 1 base; junction bases outside the gene matches: 6. Germline V gives CDR1 SGHRS, CDR2 YFSETQ. The CDR3 totals 16 residues. CDR3 loop: CASSLLAGVSYNEQFF. Written as DNA, the CDR3 is TGCGCCAGCAGTTTGCTAGCGGGGGTTTCCTACAATGAGCAGTTCTTC.

The chain is built from TRBV4-2 and TRBJ1-6; TRBD1 aligns across 7 bases. CDR3 length: 15 residues. The J segment lost 5 bases and the V segment lost 6 bases, leaving 7 bases of the junction unmatched. CDR1 is LGHNA, CDR2 YNFKEQ, per germline. CDR3 coding DNA: TGTGCCAGCAGTCGTGGGACAGAAAATAATTCACCCCTCCACTTT. Translation: CASSRGTENNSPLHF.

The rearrangement joins TRBV6-5 to TRBJ1-1; D gene unclear. Germline V gene sequence: CDR1 MNHEY, CDR2 SVGAGI. V was pared by 5 bases and J by 2 bases, with 9 bases between. The CDR3 has 13 amino acids. For the CDR3, the DNA is TGTGCCAGCAGTCCTCTACTCAACACTGAAGCTTTCTTT. This translates into CASSPLLNTEAFF.

The chain carries TRBV19 and TRBJ1-5; no clear D. CDR3 length equals 13 residues. The germline V and J ends were trimmed by 4 bases and 5 bases, with 9 bases remaining between them. Germline V gives CDR1 LNHDA, CDR2 SQIVND (reference sequence). CDR3 sequence reads: CASSTLKDQPQHF. DNA of the CDR3: TGTGCCAGTAGTACACTAAAAGATCAGCCCCAGCATTTT.